This section outlines one TCR beta chain sequence together with its context. The target antigen is unknown. Trimming pared 5 bases from V and 4 bases from J, leaving 13 bases between. The germline CDR1 and CDR2 sequences are LNHNV and YYDKDF (reference sequence). There are 14 residues in the CDR3. The data are from a study of T cell repertoires in cytomegalovirus infection. Whole-study context: Indications came from public TCR beta signatures; they pointed to CMV infection and to a matching HLA type. Notes on the study in general: HLA-C-restricted, CMV-specific TCR beta clonotypes were dominant ex vivo. Identification of carriers of CMV plus the relevant HLA was performed using cumulative public TCR beta family frequency.

One entry per CDR3 protein, called by TCRdb with MiXCR from the reads. The sample shows hundreds of thousands of distinct CDR3 sequences, roughly 24% of them seen only once. V is TRBV15 and J is TRBJ2-3; tentative D call: TRBD1 (6 bases). Sample: CD8+ T cells from PBMCs. This sequence originates from a human donor in good health (CMV status not recorded). Some clones in this sample may be carry-over from other donors' samples. The CDR3 bases are TGTGCCACCAGCCGGGGCGCAGGGGCAGATACGCAGTATTTT. Translation gives CATSRGAGADTQYF.